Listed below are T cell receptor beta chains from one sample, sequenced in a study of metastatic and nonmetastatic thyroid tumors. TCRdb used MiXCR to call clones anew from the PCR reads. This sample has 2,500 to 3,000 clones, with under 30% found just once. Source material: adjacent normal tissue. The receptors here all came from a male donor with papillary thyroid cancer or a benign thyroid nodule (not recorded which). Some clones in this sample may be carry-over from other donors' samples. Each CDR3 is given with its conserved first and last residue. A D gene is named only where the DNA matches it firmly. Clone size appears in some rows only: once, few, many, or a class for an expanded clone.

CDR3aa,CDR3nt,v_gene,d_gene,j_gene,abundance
CASKRETGPRSAGELSF,TGTGCCAGCAAACGGGAAACGGGACCACGAAGTGCCGGGGAGCTGTCTTTT,TRBV6-1,NA,TRBJ2-2,once
CASSPGSGATGELFF,TGTGCCAGCAGCCCCGGATCGGGAGCCACCGGGGAGCTGTTTTTT,TRBV7-8,NA,TRBJ2-2,NA
CASFLGQGQDEQYF,TGTGCCAGCTTTCTGGGGCAGGGACAAGACGAGCAGTACTTC,TRBV6-1,NA,TRBJ2-7,NA
CSATKVGGSNQPQHF,TGCAGTGCTACCAAGGTTGGGGGGAGCAATCAGCCCCAGCATTTT,TRBV20-1,NA,TRBJ1-5,NA
CASSLTTGAVGEQYF,TGTGCCAGCAGTTTAACAACAGGGGCTGTCGGGGAGCAGTACTTC,TRBV6-1,TRBD1,TRBJ2-7,NA
CASSLARGSSNQPQHF,TGTGCCAGCAGTTTGGCCAGGGGCTCCAGCAATCAGCCCCAGCATTTT,TRBV6-1,NA,TRBJ1-5,few
CASRFTTSGNNEQFF,TGTGCCAGCAGATTCACGACTAGCGGAAACAATGAGCAGTTCTTC,TRBV6-2/TRBV6-3,TRBD2,TRBJ2-1,few
CASSLEGSNTGELFF,TGTGCCAGCAGTTTGGAGGGGTCGAACACCGGGGAGCTGTTTTTT,TRBV27,NA,TRBJ2-2,few
CASRNGQGLFHEQFF,TGTGCCAGCAGGAACGGCCAGGGGTTATTTCATGAGCAGTTCTTC,TRBV12-3/TRBV12-4,NA,TRBJ2-1,few
CASSLAQSGIGELFF,TGTGCCAGCAGCTTAGCGCAGTCAGGGATCGGGGAGCTGTTTTTT,TRBV7-9,NA,TRBJ2-2,once
CASNKILAGGRYEQYF,TGTGCCAGCAATAAGATACTAGCGGGAGGGAGGTACGAGCAGTACTTC,TRBV2,TRBD2,TRBJ2-7,medium-sized
CASSFSGELFF,TGTGCCAGCAGTTTCTCGGGGGAGCTGTTTTTT,TRBV6-2/TRBV6-3,NA,TRBJ2-2,NA
CASSEDLQGNTEAFF,TGTGCCAGCAGTGAGGACTTACAGGGTAACACTGAAGCTTTCTTT,TRBV6-1,NA,TRBJ1-1,few
CSARAGGPTEQFF,TGCAGCGCCAGAGCGGGAGGGCCGACTGAGCAGTTCTTC,TRBV29-1,TRBD2,TRBJ2-1,medium-sized